A single sample gave rise to the 20 T cell receptor beta chains below, sequenced in a study of blood T cell repertoires in COVID-19. Sequencing was performed with immunoSEQ multiplex PCR; in TCRdb, only in-frame clones are kept and a portion is missing. The data show 120,000 to 150,000 clones, approximately 84% seen once. Source material: peripheral blood. The receptors stem from a human donor with acute or convalescent COVID-19. The donor label of this sample is uncertain.

This rearrangement joins TRBV15 to TRBJ2-7, with TRBD1 as a possible D gene (8 bases). The germline gives CDR1 LNHNV, CDR2 YYDKDF (reference sequence). This CDR3 has 16 amino acids. V lost 1 base and J 9 bases, leaving 22 bases between the germline ends. The CDR3 DNA reads TGTGCCACCAGCAGAGGGACCACAGGGGGGGCTACGGTGCAGTACTTC. Translation: CATSRGTTGGATVQYF.

At least ten counts were recorded for this clone. The rearrangement joins TRBV14 to TRBJ2-5; TRBD2 aligns across 8 bases. Germline CDR1 is SGHDN and CDR2 is FVKESK. J lost 5 bases, V lost 1 base, and 12 bases had no gene match. The CDR3 extends over 17 amino acids. The CDR3 protein is CASSQVLGGGRRETQYF. Here the CDR3 DNA reads TGTGCCAGCAGCCAAGTTCTCGGGGGGGGTCGAAGGGAGACCCAGTACTTC. Variable domain in full (rest from reference TRBV14 and TRBJ2-5): EAGVTQFPSHSVIEKGQTVTLRCDPISGHDNLYWYRRVMGKEIKFLLHFVKESKQDESGMPNNRFLAERTGGTYSTLKVQPAELEDSGVYFCASSQVLGGGRRETQYFGPGTRLLVL.

J is TRBJ2-5 and V is TRBV18; the D gene is possibly TRBD2 (6 bases). Trimming took 3 bases from V and 2 from J, leaving 25 bases between them. Germline CDR1 KGHSH, CDR2 LQKENI. This CDR3 region has 19 residues. The CDR3 nucleotides are TGTGCCAGCTCACCGAGATGGGAACGGGGGTCCCTACCGCAAGAGACCCAGTACTTC. It is translated as CASSPRWERGSLPQETQYF.

In DNA, the CDR3 is TGTGCCAGTAGTTCACTAGCGGACAACACAGATACGCAGTATTTT. Its translation is CASSSLADNTDTQYF. The chain uses TRBV19 and TRBJ2-3; 8 bases align to TRBD2. Germline V gene sequence: CDR1 LNHDA, CDR2 SQIVND (reference sequence). The CDR3 totals 15 residues. V gave up 5 bases and J gave up 2 bases; unmatched junction bases: 6.

This clone was seen just once. The CDR3, as DNA: TGTGCCAGCAGTTTATTTGGTTGGGAGGAAAAACTGTTTTTT. Protein product: CASSLFGWEEKLFF. V and J are TRBV27 and TRBJ1-4, with D hard to call. Trimming left V 1 base short and J 8 bases short, with 11 bases between. The CDR3 has 14 residues. CDR1 is MNHEY and CDR2 is SMNVEV in the germline V gene (reference sequence).

The rearrangement links TRBV7-8 to TRBJ1-4; TRBD1 aligns across 8 bases. The V gene's germline CDR1 is SGHVS and CDR2 FQNEAQ. This CDR3 is built from 15 residues. Losses at the gene ends were 5 bases for V and 7 bases for J; bases not matched to a gene: 9. The CDR3 nucleotides are TGTGCCAGCAGCGCCACCTCAGGGGGCGGTGAAAAACTGTTTTTT. Protein product: CASSATSGGGEKLFF. The full variable domain, its missing parts supplied by reference TRBV7-8 and TRBJ1-4, is GAGVSQSPRYKVAKRGQDVALRCDPISGHVSLFWYQQALGQGPEFLTYFQNEAQLDKSGLPSDRFFAERPEGSVSTLKIQRTQQEDSAVYLCASSATSGGGEKLFFGSGTQLSVL.

The chain recombines TRBV10-3 with TRBJ2-5; 12 bases are shared with TRBD2. Germline V gene sequence: CDR1 ENHRY, CDR2 SYGVKD. Germline trimming cut 4 bases from V and 1 base from J; bases unmatched to any gene: 1. The CDR3 totals 15 residues. The chain's CDR3 is CAISGTSGVQETQYF. The CDR3 nucleotides are TGTGCCATCAGTGGGACTAGCGGGGTCCAAGAGACCCAGTACTTC.

This chain connects TRBV4-3 to TRBJ2-1, with a tentative D call TRBD1 (6 bases). Trimming shortened V by 0 bases and J by 5 bases, and 14 bases separated the two germline ends. The CDR3 is 16 amino acids. Looked up from germline, CDR1 is LGHNA and CDR2 is YSLEER. The CDR3 DNA follows: TGCGCCAGCAGCCAAGATAAGGGGACACCTAACAATGAGCAGTTCTTC. Amino acid sequence: CASSQDKGTPNNEQFF.

The J gene is TRBJ1-2, the V gene TRBV24-1, with D hard to call. CDR1 is KGHDR, CDR2 SFDVKD, per germline. CDR3 length: 14 amino acids. The V end lost 3 bases, the J end lost 5 bases, and 12 bases lay between the germline ends. This chain's CDR3 is CATSDRTAQYGYTF. CDR3 DNA sequence: TGTGCCACCAGTGATAGGACTGCTCAATATGGCTACACCTTC.

This chain links TRBV2 with TRBJ1-2; 7 nucleotides line up with TRBD1. The CDR3 loop spans 14 amino acids. With V trimmed by 4 bases and J by 4 bases, 6 bases remained unmatched. Germline V CDR1 and CDR2: SNHLY, FYNNEI. CDR3 residues: CASSVTGVGYGYTF. In nucleotides, the CDR3 is TGTGCCAGCAGTGTTACAGGGGTCGGCTATGGCTACACCTTC.

This clone was seen a handful of times. The CDR3 sequence is CASSLVLRPQTYEQYF. The CDR3 DNA follows: TGTGCCAGCAGCTTAGTCCTCCGCCCACAGACCTACGAGCAGTACTTC. The chain has TRBV7-8 and TRBJ2-7; D unresolved. The germline gives CDR1 SGHVS, CDR2 FQNEAQ. Trimming pared 1 base from V and 2 bases from J, leaving 15 bases between. The CDR3 runs to 16 residues.

The chain combines TRBV5-4 with TRBJ1-3; D call uncertain. The CDR3 sequence is 15 residues long. V shed 2 bases and J shed 4 bases, with 13 bases lying between them. Germline V lookup: CDR1 SGHNT, CDR2 YYREEE (reference sequence). The CDR3 nucleotides are TGTGCCAGCAGCTTCGGCGGCTTAGTGGGAAACACCATATATTTT. It specifies CASSFGGLVGNTIYF.

This chain connects TRBV4-1 to TRBJ1-1; D uncertain. Germline lookup yields CDR1 MGHRA and CDR2 YSYEKL. Trimming removed 5 bases from V and 1 base from J, with 14 bases in between. The CDR3 consists of 15 residues. The CDR3 reads CASSVKGRENTEAFF. The CDR3 DNA reads as TGCGCCAGCAGCGTCAAAGGGAGGGAGAACACTGAAGCTTTCTTT.

V gene TRBV18 combines with J gene TRBJ2-1, with D maybe TRBD1 (6 bases). CDR1 KGHSH and CDR2 LQKENI come from the germline V gene. The CDR3 is made up of 16 amino acids. The V gene lost 4 bases and the J gene lost 4 bases, with 17 bases spanning the gap. The DNA of the CDR3 is TGTGCCAGCTCACTGGACACCGGGACACTGTACAATGAGCAGTTCTTC. Encoded protein: CASSLDTGTLYNEQFF.

This chain uses TRBV6-5 with TRBJ1-6; TRBD1 matches at 10 bases. Germline V gene lookup returns CDR1 MNHEY and CDR2 SVGAGI. J was trimmed by 7 bases and V by 11 bases; bases with no gene match: 11. This CDR3 contains 15 residues. The CDR3 spells CAVTPGQGNNSPLHF. The CDR3 DNA reads as TGTGCCGTGACCCCGGGACAGGGGAACAATTCACCCCTCCACTTT.

The chain employs TRBV11-2 and TRBJ1-1, with D possibly being TRBD1 (5 bases). The germline gives CDR1 SGHAT, CDR2 FQNNGV. V dropped 5 bases and J dropped 1 base, with 11 bases sitting between them. CDR3 length: 14 amino acids. Here the CDR3 reads CASSQTVKNTEAFF. CDR3 DNA: TGTGCCAGCAGCCAGACAGTCAAGAACACTGAAGCTTTCTTT.

This clone occurred a few times. The V gene is TRBV19, the J gene TRBJ2-6; 8 bases are shared with TRBD2. CDR1 is LNHDA, CDR2 SQIVND, per germline (reference sequence). The trim removed 8 bases at V and 6 bases at J, leaving 15 bases unmatched. The CDR3 runs 17 residues. The CDR3 region has the DNA TGTGCCAGTGCCCCAGGCGGGGGGCGCCGATCGGCCAACGTCCTGACTTTC. Protein: CASAPGGGRRSANVLTF.

The rearrangement uses TRBV5-6 and TRBJ1-4, with D perhaps matching TRBD1 (5 bases). The V end lost 1 base, the J end lost 7 bases, and 14 bases lay between the germline ends. This CDR3 has 15 residues. Germline lookup yields CDR1 SGHDT and CDR2 YYEEEE. The DNA of the CDR3 is TGTGCCAGCAGCTTGCTTCAGGGATCGGGTGAAAAACTGTTTTTT. The encoded protein is CASSLLQGSGEKLFF.

This chain joins TRBV9 and TRBJ1-6; TRBD1 matches at 7 bases. Germline trimming cut 0 bases from V and 5 bases from J; bases unmatched to any gene: 5. The length of the CDR3 is 16 residues. Germline-derived CDR1 and CDR2 are SGDLS and YYNGEE. CDR3 amino acids: CASSVAPGGNNSPLHF. The CDR3 nucleotides are TGTGCCAGCAGCGTAGCCCCAGGGGGAAATAATTCACCCCTCCACTTT. The whole variable domain, filled in from reference TRBV9 and TRBJ1-6, reads DSGVTQTPKHLITATGQRVTLRCSPRSGDLSVYWYQQSLDQGLQFLIQYYNGEERAKGNILERFSAQQFPDLHSELNLSSLELGDSALYFCASSVAPGGNNSPLHFGNGTRLTVT.

The chain uses TRBV3-1 (or the pseudogene TRBV3-2) and TRBJ2-1; 10 bases agree with TRBD2. V trimming: 0 bases; J trimming: 5 bases; junction bases outside the gene matches: 10. Germline-derived CDR1 and CDR2 are LGHDT and YNNKEL (reference sequence). This CDR3 contains 18 residues. The CDR3: CASSQDPPGLAVNNEQFF. The CDR3 nucleotides read TGTGCCAGCAGCCAAGACCCTCCTGGACTAGCGGTCAACAATGAGCAGTTCTTC.